This T cell receptor (beta chain) was obtained from a study of cytomegalovirus exposure and HLA in healthy donors (dated by TCRdb to between 2016 and 2019). For context, the study as a whole: According to an earlier analysis of a few hundred of the donors, some 170 million T cells yielded over 100 million unique TCR beta sequences and more than 250 Gb of sequence data. Of the approximately 370 genotyped donors, 70% to 90% were placed in the genetic ancestry cluster associated with self-reported Caucasian donors. In addition to the first cohort of approximately 670 subjects, a separate validation cohort of approximately 130 different subjects was used. Every repertoire in the discovery cohort had been generated on one and the same sequencing platform. Typing coverage differed by locus: A, B, C, DRB1 and DQB1 were typed in roughly 620-630 donors, DQA1 in 500 to 550, DPA1 in approximately 610, and DPB1 in just under 480. The aim of the study was to test whether cataloging public T cell receptors could identify signatures of past pathogen exposure. Genome-wide SNP genotypes for about 65% of the roughly 700 donors were used in a later genetic analysis, which treated that subset as a discovery cohort. In a later analysis, previously published TCR beta repertoires from more than 500 donors were re-analyzed and high-resolution HLA genotyping was added so that TCR occurrence patterns could be studied. The T cell repertoires of several hundred subjects were profiled by immunosequencing and related to cytomegalovirus serostatus. To decide whether each TCR beta V gene segment behaved as functional or pseudogenic, an earlier analysis of some 600 of the donors relied on high-throughput TCR beta sequencing. Both class I and class II loci were covered by HLA typing, at four-digit resolution. A handful of DR-DQ haplotypes were handled as single units for association and clustering because linkage in the cohort was strong. Rather than using new phenotypic data, the later analysis identified candidate immune exposures from TCR beta sequences and from how often those sequences occurred across donors. The study combined high-throughput TCR immunosequencing, statistical association of individual TCRs with disease status, and machine learning to predict cytomegalovirus infection status. An early release that covered approximately 600 HLA-typed donors contained about 300 gigabases of sequencing data and tens of millions of unique TCR sequences. Donor age, sex, ethnicity and CMV serostatus were compiled alongside the repertoire data. Among about 360 genotyped donors of the cohort, an average of about 240,000 unique TCR beta nucleotide sequences were sequenced per donor, around 20% of them non-productive.

Broader findings and caveats from the paper: A further reported finding was that TCR beta sequences accurately predicted the HLA-A and HLA-B alleles for most subjects in the first cohort. Some IMGT-functional V segments, including TRBV6-2 and TRBV6-3, could not be told apart with the 87-base-pair reads, so those segments were excluded. Immune exposure information for the cohort was limited to CMV serostatus. The classifier was reported to diagnose cytomegalovirus status with high specificity and sensitivity in both the original and validation cohorts. An earlier analysis of several hundred of the donors showed that most TCR beta V segments appeared in productive rearrangements either about 87% or about 30% of the time, which broadly matched IMGT annotations. The presence/absence analyses assumed that sequencing depth was roughly uniform across donors, and that assumption may not be true. Only TCR beta chains were sequenced in this cohort, and the absence of alpha or paired-chain data limited detectable features. Assigning TCR associations to individual alleles was difficult when HLA alleles, especially DR and DQ, strongly co-occurred. While some public TCRs were present in many individuals, most TCR sequences turned up only very rarely across donors. A later analysis found that most CMV-associated TCR beta chains appeared HLA-restricted, with HLA associations seemingly driven largely by CMV exposure. In a later analysis, the rate of TCR association differed among HLA loci, with DRB1 alleles having the most associated TCRs and HLA-C alleles having the fewest. In a later genetic analysis, a missense DCLRE1C variant was associated with V-gene and J-gene trimming of TCR beta chains, and the association was replicated in an independent cohort. The earlier analysis of approximately 540 of the donors excluded roughly 17 rarely observed V segments, including chromosome 9 orphons, because counts were too low. Linkage disequilibrium might explain the correlated functional status among segregating V segments, but an unknown experimental factor could not be excluded. In the study, 150 to 200 TCR beta chains were listed as associated with cytomegalovirus. In a later analysis, several top co-occurrence clusters were reported to appear linked to parvovirus B19, influenza, CMV and Epstein-Barr virus. Three of the identified cytomegalovirus-associated TCR beta chains were confirmed in vitro to be specific for cytomegalovirus antigens. A cluster of highly shared sequence variants was judged likely to be a technical artifact of the sequencing pipeline. In a later genetic analysis, fewer N-insertions in productive TCRs were reported among donors in an Asian-associated ancestry cluster than the roughly 640-donor mean. In a later analysis, some 17,000 TCR beta sequences were associated with specific HLA alleles at a false discovery rate of 0.05. According to the authors, the approach could potentially be generalized to other disease states and immunological phenotypes. Because HLA typing was unavailable for some donors at each locus, only the typed subset was used in association tests. In a later analysis, HLA-associated TCR beta chains were found to be more clonally expanded and to have lower generation probabilities than equally common non-associated chains.

The cohort was made up of about 670 healthy bone marrow donors. Cohort members were all nominally healthy when sampled, although unrecorded immune exposures were likely present. The donor was CMV seronegative and was included in the group of around 320 seronegative cohort members. A peripheral blood sample was provided by each donor, and peripheral blood mononuclear cells were used for TCR beta sequencing. The Qiagen DNeasy Blood Extraction Kit was used to extract genomic DNA from the blood cell samples. The protocol used for the library was the immunoSEQ multiplex PCR assay. The multiplex PCR relied on a mix of 60 forward primers for TCR Vbeta segments and 13 reverse primers for TCR Jbeta segments. A multiplex PCR assay on genomic DNA amplified the CDR3 region of rearranged TCR beta genes. The Illumina HiSeq System was used to sequence the amplified TCR beta libraries as 87-base-pair reads. In the authors' own workflow: A later analysis tallied approximately 87 million unique TCR beta chains across the 610 or so repertoires, and around 9.9 million of those chains were shared by two or more donors. A nearest-neighbor algorithm error-corrected the raw reads and collapsed the reads into unique sequences, merging closely related sequences to remove PCR and sequencing errors. Alignment of CDR3 sequences to IMGT reference sequences was used to assign V, D and J gene segments. For a sequence to be retained, a match of at least six nucleotides was required to both a V gene segment and a J gene segment. Rearrangements were classified as productive when the CDR3 lacked stop codons and remained in frame with V and J, and all other rearrangements were classified as non-productive. CDR3 was defined by IMGT convention, running from the second conserved V-encoded cysteine to the conserved J-encoded phenylalanine. The earlier analysis of some 600 of the donors excluded sequences that lacked an unambiguous match to a single V gene segment. In an earlier analysis of roughly 500 of the donors, V segments were called functional above 56.7% productive rearrangements and were called segregating when the between-donor standard deviation exceeded 5%. A statistical classification framework was developed to diagnose cytomegalovirus status using the catalog of TCR beta chain sequences. In a later analysis, V and J genes were assigned by comparing TCR nucleotide sequences against IMGT/GENE-DB human TR gene sequences. Using the TCRdist pipeline, a later analysis assigned CDR3 sequences along with most-parsimonious VDJ recombination scenarios. In a later analysis, each TCR beta chain was defined by its CDR3 amino acid sequence together with its V-gene family, and reads lacking a unique V-gene family were excluded. A later analysis removed several hundred highly shared, low-generation-probability nucleotide sequences to deal with suspected cross-contamination and a sequencing artifact. In a later analysis, a clonal expansion index was calculated for each public chain from normalized within-repertoire ranks of inferred template counts. Generation probabilities in a later analysis came from a VDJ recombination model fitted to out-of-frame rearrangements, and those results were checked against IGoR. Hypergeometric tests were used in a later analysis to score TCR-TCR, TCR-HLA and TCR-CMV co-occurrence, with a repertoire-size bias correction applied to the TCR pairs. To estimate false discovery rates, a later analysis permuted the HLA or CMV assignments 20 times. In a later analysis, co-occurring TCRs were grouped with DBSCAN, and TCRdist sequence similarity was added when clustering was performed within HLA-allele-positive subsets. Repertoires with fewer than 30,000 or more than 120,000 public chains were left out of co-occurrence clustering, as were four to six repertoires with anomalous nucleotide sharing. Drawn from immuneACCESS, this table holds only the in-frame rearrangements with V and J called that TCRdb kept. Clones are partly lost; checked studies trace under half to an unresolved V gene and leave the rest unexplained. D and trimming were read from the DNA, whereas the V and J calls and clone size are those reported in that table. Within this sample are about 150,000 clones, with 80% to 90% of them counted one time only. The top ten clonotypes cover approximately 2.3% of the sample.

Taken from cysteine to phenylalanine, the CDR3 has 14 residues. The kept DNA is CDR3 alone, 42 bases in frame from the first base. Taken from the germline V gene, the CDR1 and CDR2 loops are SGHTA and FQGTGA. At the junction V is shortened by 5 bases and J by 3 bases; bases outside the gene matches: 3. In the case of this clone: Its specific antigen is unknown. Base qualities are not provided; no much larger clone lies one nucleotide away.

The TCR originated in a male donor in good health and CMV-seronegative. This chain is built from TRBV7-3 and TRBJ2-2; 7 middle bases align to TRBD1. Sequenced: PBMCs. The base sequence is TGTGCCAGCAGCCAGCAGGGGGACACCGGGGAGCTGTTTTTT. Its protein reads: CASSQQGDTGELFF.